Presented here are 29 T cell receptor beta chains from one specimen sequenced in a study of somatic mutations in cytotoxic T cells in rheumatoid arthritis. The repertoire was sequenced with immunoSEQ multiplex PCR; TCRdb's copy has only in-frame clones and lacks some. The table has 15,000 or so clones, approximately 84% seen once. The sequenced sample was CD8+ T cells sorted from blood. The receptors derive from an adult with rheumatoid arthritis.

V usage is TRBV19 and J usage is TRBJ2-1; D uncertain. The CDR3 runs 14 residues. Trimming left V 9 bases short and J 8 bases short, with 20 bases between. Germline lookup yields CDR1 LNHDA and CDR2 SQIVND (reference sequence). The CDR3 DNA reads as TGTGCCAGCCGGTCGGAAGGTTGGAGAGATGAGCAGTTCTTC. Encoded protein: CASRSEGWRDEQFF. Full variable domain (outside the CDR3, taken from reference TRBV19 and TRBJ2-1): DGGITQSPKYLFRKEGQNVTLSCEQNLNHDAMYWYRQDPGQGLRLIYYSQIVNDFQKGDIAEGYSVSREKKESFPLTVTSAQKNPTAFYLCASRSEGWRDEQFFGPGTRLTVL.

In this sample, this clone turned up a few times. The genes are TRBV7-9 and TRBJ1-1; 7 bases match TRBD1. V lost 4 bases and J lost 4; bases outside the gene matches: 3. The CDR3 totals 13 residues. CDR1 and CDR2 (germline): SEHNR, FQNEAQ (reference sequence). CDR3 DNA sequence: TGTGCCAGCAGCTGGGACAGAGGCACTGAAGCTTTCTTT. It codes for CASSWDRGTEAFF.

This chain connects TRBV27 to TRBJ2-1; D remains ambiguous. Germline lookup yields CDR1 MNHEY and CDR2 SMNVEV (reference sequence). V gave up 0 bases and J gave up 8 bases, with 20 bases separating them. CDR3 length: 17 amino acids. The CDR3 DNA follows: TGTGCCAGCAGTTTATCGACGTGGAGTATGCCTAAGGATGAGCAGTTCTTC. This gives the protein CASSLSTWSMPKDEQFF.

The chain recombines TRBV18 with TRBJ1-4, with D unclear. CDR1 KGHSH and CDR2 LQKENI come from the germline V gene. V gave up 6 bases and J gave up 8 bases, with 10 bases separating them. The CDR3 sequence is 12 residues long. Here the CDR3 reads CASSTRAEKLFF. Here the CDR3 DNA reads TGTGCCAGCTCGACTCGGGCCGAAAAACTGTTTTTT.

The gene calls are TRBV7-9 and TRBJ2-1; TRBD1 might be the D (6 bases). The CDR3 is 13 residues long. Trimming removed 8 bases at V and 8 bases at J, with 16 bases between. Per the germline V gene, CDR1 is SEHNR and CDR2 is FQNEAQ (reference sequence). CDR3 DNA sequence: TGTGCCAGCCGGGACACATCAACCGATGAGCAGTTCTTC. Translating gives CASRDTSTDEQFF.

V gene TRBV11-2 combines with J gene TRBJ2-5; 8 positions match TRBD2. CDR1 is SGHAT, CDR2 FQNNGV, per germline. The junction had 12 bases not matched to a gene; V was cut back by 4 bases and J by 5 bases. The CDR3 sequence is 16 residues long. CDR3 bases: TGTGCCAGCAGCTCACTCATCGAGCGGGGGACTGAGACCCAGTACTTC. It encodes CASSSLIERGTETQYF.

The chain has TRBV5-6 and TRBJ2-5; D is perhaps TRBD1 (5 bases). The V end lost 0 bases, the J end lost 4 bases, and 16 bases lay between the germline ends. The CDR3 totals 16 residues. CDR1 and CDR2 from the germline V gene are SGHDT and YYEEEE. In nucleotides, the CDR3 is TGTGCCAGCAGCTTGGGTGGAGCCTTGGGGCCAGAGACCCAGTACTTC. Its translation: CASSLGGALGPETQYF.

The rearrangement joins TRBV15 to TRBJ2-5, with TRBD2 as a possible D gene (6 bases). Trimming took off 9 bases at V and 3 bases at J, with 20 bases between the two ends. The CDR3 length is 15 residues. Looked up from germline, CDR1 is LNHNV and CDR2 is YYDKDF (reference sequence). The CDR3 spells CATGAEGGVKETQYF. The CDR3 bases are TGTGCCACGGGCGCGGAGGGCGGGGTGAAAGAGACCCAGTACTTC.

This rearrangement joins TRBV6-5 to TRBJ2-6; D is unclear. The CDR3 is made up of 14 amino acids. Per the germline V gene, CDR1 is MNHEY and CDR2 is SVGAGI. Trimming cost V 7 bases and J 4 bases, with 11 bases left between them. The CDR3 sequence: CASNEFLGANVLTF. CDR3 in DNA: TGTGCCAGCAACGAATTCCTCGGGGCCAACGTCCTGACTTTC.

The chain has TRBV5-6 and TRBJ1-3; 7 bases match TRBD1. The CDR3 is 15 amino acids. After removal of 4 bases from V and 1 base from J, the junction contained 5 bases not matched to a gene. CDR1 is SGHDT, CDR2 YYEEEE, per germline. CDR3 in amino acids: CASSPGTDSGNTIYF. In nucleotides, the CDR3 is TGTGCCAGCAGCCCGGGGACAGATTCTGGAAACACCATATATTTT.

The V and J genes are TRBV19 and TRBJ2-1; tentatively, D is TRBD2 (5 bases). This CDR3 is 13 amino acids long. V was clipped by 4 bases and J by 15 bases, with 19 bases between them. Looked up from germline, CDR1 is LNHDA and CDR2 is SQIVND (reference sequence). The CDR3 protein is CASSTTSIPFWFF. DNA of the CDR3: TGTGCCAGTAGTACCACTAGTATCCCCTTTTGGTTCTTC.

V and J are TRBV4-1 and TRBJ2-7, with 8 nucleotides matching TRBD1. This CDR3 region has 16 residues. V lost 1 base, J lost 5 bases, and 10 bases stayed unmatched. CDR1 and CDR2 from the germline V gene are MGHRA and YSYEKL. CDR3 DNA sequence: TGCGCCAGCAGCCAAGTAATGGCAGGGGGCCCCCACGAGCAGTACTTC. Its protein product is CASSQVMAGGPHEQYF.

The rearrangement joins TRBV25-1 to TRBJ1-1; D gene uncertain. In germline, CDR1 is MGHDK, CDR2 SYGVNS. V lost 3 bases to trimming and J lost 7 bases, with 6 bases between them. This CDR3 has 11 residues. The CDR3 sequence is CASSEGYEAFF. CDR3 nucleotides: TGTGCCAGCAGTGAGGGGTATGAAGCTTTCTTT. The full variable domain, its missing parts supplied by reference TRBV25-1 and TRBJ1-1, is EADIYQTPRYLVIGTGKKITLECSQTMGHDKMYWYQQDPGMELHLIHYSYGVNSTEKGDLSSESTVSRIRTEHFPLTLESARPSHTSQYLCASSEGYEAFFGQGTRLTVV.

CDR3 protein: CASSHIPPAGGPVEQYF. CDR3 DNA: TGTGCCAGCAGCCATATTCCCCCAGCGGGAGGGCCGGTTGAGCAGTACTTC. The chain carries TRBV11-2 and TRBJ2-7, with 10 bases fitting TRBD2. The CDR3 has 17 residues. V lost 5 bases and J lost 7; bases outside the gene matches: 17. The V gene's germline CDR1 is SGHAT and CDR2 FQNNGV.

V usage is TRBV6-1 and J usage is TRBJ2-3; 13 bases are shared with TRBD2. The germline CDR1 and CDR2 sequences are MNHNS and SASEGT. The V gene end was trimmed by 5 bases and the J gene end by 6 bases; junction bases not matched to a gene: 17. This CDR3 is 19 amino acids long. CDR3 residues: CASSQDLERLAGGMDTQYF. For the CDR3, the DNA is TGTGCCAGCAGTCAAGACTTGGAGAGACTAGCGGGAGGCATGGATACGCAGTATTTT.

The genes are TRBV6-1 and TRBJ2-7; 8 bases align to TRBD2. Germline CDR1 and CDR2: MNHNS and SASEGT. The V segment lost 7 bases and the J segment 3 bases; nucleotides outside the gene matches: 8. This CDR3 is built from 14 residues. The CDR3 loop is CASIPREGIYEQYF. The CDR3 coding sequence is TGTGCCAGCATTCCACGGGAGGGAATCTACGAGCAGTACTTC.

The genes are TRBV10-3 and TRBJ2-7; possible D gene TRBD1, 6 bases. The germline V and J ends were trimmed by 3 bases and 1 base, with 16 bases remaining between them. In germline, CDR1 is ENHRY, CDR2 SYGVKD. CDR3 length: 16 amino acids. The CDR3 here is CAISDPQEGQSYEQYF. CDR3 bases: TGTGCCATCAGTGACCCTCAAGAGGGACAATCCTACGAGCAGTACTTC.

The V call is TRBV7-8, the J call TRBJ2-7, with TRBD1 matching over 11 bases. The trim removed 3 bases at V and 6 bases at J, leaving 4 bases unmatched. CDR1 and CDR2 from the germline V gene are SGHVS and FQNEAQ. This CDR3 region has 14 residues. CDR3 sequence reads: CASSLTGTGGEQYF. The CDR3 nucleotides are TGTGCCAGCAGCTTGACCGGGACAGGGGGCGAGCAGTACTTC.

The chain carries TRBV29-1 and TRBJ1-2; 9 bases line up with TRBD1. Germline CDR1 SQVTM, CDR2 ANQGSEA. V lost 7 bases to trimming and J lost 2 bases; unmatched junction nucleotides: 5. The CDR3 consists of 13 residues. The chain's CDR3 is CSAYRGRNYGYTF. In DNA, the CDR3 is TGCAGCGCCTACAGGGGGCGGAACTATGGCTACACCTTC.

V gene TRBV27 combines with J gene TRBJ2-2; D gene ambiguous. This CDR3 contains 12 residues. V was clipped by 2 bases and J by 5 bases, with 3 bases between them. Germline V gives CDR1 MNHEY, CDR2 SMNVEV (reference sequence). The CDR3 DNA is TGTGCCAGCAGTTTAGGTACCGGGGAGCTGTTTTTT. Protein: CASSLGTGELFF.

The chain recombines TRBV5-1 with TRBJ2-1; D gene ambiguous. V was trimmed by 1 base and J by 4 bases, leaving 6 bases between them. CDR1 and CDR2 (germline): SGHRS, YFSETQ. This CDR3 is built from 13 residues. The CDR3 DNA sequence: TGCGCCAGCAGCTTGTTCCAGTACAATGAGCAGTTCTTC. The encoded protein is CASSLFQYNEQFF.

This rearrangement joins TRBV7-8 to TRBJ2-3, with 13 bases identical to TRBD2. Germline loops: CDR1 SGHVS, CDR2 FQNEAQ. The CDR3 has 18 residues. V lost 4 bases and J lost 6; bases outside the gene matches: 13. CDR3 protein: CASSSSPLLAGGRDTQYF. The CDR3, as DNA: TGTGCCAGCAGCTCTAGCCCCCTACTAGCGGGGGGGCGGGATACGCAGTATTTT. Complete variable domain (other parts from reference TRBV7-8 and TRBJ2-3): GAGVSQSPRYKVAKRGQDVALRCDPISGHVSLFWYQQALGQGPEFLTYFQNEAQLDKSGLPSDRFFAERPEGSVSTLKIQRTQQEDSAVYLCASSSSPLLAGGRDTQYFGPGTRLTVL.

The chain couples TRBV2 to TRBJ2-1; possible D gene TRBD1, 5 bases. The V gene's germline CDR1 is SNHLY and CDR2 FYNNEI. V lost 3 bases, J lost 4 bases, and 7 bases lay in between. CDR3 size: 13 residues. CDR3 in amino acids: CASSDRVYNEQFF. CDR3 nucleotides: TGTGCCAGCAGTGACAGGGTATACAATGAGCAGTTCTTC.

This clone has just one count. The rearrangement joins TRBV18 to TRBJ2-2, with 7 positions matching TRBD2. Germline V CDR1 and CDR2: KGHSH, LQKENI. The J segment lost 6 bases and the V segment lost 1 base, leaving 8 bases of the junction unmatched. The CDR3 spans 16 residues. The CDR3 sequence: CASSPRAGENPGELFF. Here the CDR3 DNA reads TGTGCCAGCTCACCACGGGCGGGAGAAAACCCCGGGGAGCTGTTTTTT.

V and J are TRBV13 and TRBJ2-4; D call uncertain. The CDR3 runs to 16 residues. The germline CDR1 and CDR2 sequences are PRHDT and FYEKMQ (reference sequence). The V end was cut by 4 bases, the J end by 0 bases, with 13 bases between. The CDR3 region is CASSSPEMVAKNIQYF. Written as DNA, the CDR3 is TGTGCCAGCAGCTCACCCGAGATGGTAGCCAAAAACATTCAGTACTTC.

The chain employs TRBV28 and TRBJ2-1; D gene unclear. V lost 5 bases to trimming and J lost 9 bases, with 20 bases between them. CDR1 is MDHEN and CDR2 is SYDVKM in the germline V gene. There are 15 residues in the CDR3. CDR3 nucleotide sequence: TGTGCCAGCAGTCCCCGGAAAACGACGGACCTTGAGCAGTTCTTC. Translated, it gives CASSPRKTTDLEQFF.

The CDR3 DNA sequence: TGTGCCAGTAGTATAGATTGGGGACAGCCATACGAGCAGTACTTC. Its translation: CASSIDWGQPYEQYF. The chain links TRBV19 to TRBJ2-7, with TRBD1 identical over 7 bases. The CDR3 runs 15 residues. V lost 0 bases to trimming and J lost 4 bases; unmatched junction nucleotides: 6. Germline V lookup: CDR1 LNHDA, CDR2 SQIVND (reference sequence).

The chain employs TRBV14 and TRBJ2-5; D remains ambiguous. Trimming removed 0 bases from V and 5 bases from J, with 10 bases in between. Looked up from germline, CDR1 is SGHDN and CDR2 is FVKESK. This CDR3 has 14 residues. CDR3: CASSQDWQVETQYF. The CDR3 DNA sequence: TGTGCCAGCAGCCAAGATTGGCAGGTGGAGACCCAGTACTTC.

This chain uses TRBV7-9 with TRBJ1-1; 8 nucleotides match TRBD1. Losses at the gene ends were 3 bases for V and 5 bases for J; bases not matched to a gene: 5. The CDR3 runs to 14 residues. Per the germline V gene, CDR1 is SEHNR and CDR2 is FQNEAQ (reference sequence). The CDR3 spells CASSLARGRTEAFF. CDR3 DNA sequence: TGTGCCAGCAGCTTGGCCAGGGGGCGAACTGAAGCTTTCTTT. The variable domain in full, completed from reference TRBV7-9 and TRBJ1-1, reads DTGVSQNPRHKITKRGQNVTFRCDPISEHNRLYWYRQTLGQGPEFLTYFQNEAQLEKSRLLSDRFSAERPKGSFSTLEIQRTEQGDSAMYLCASSLARGRTEAFFGQGTRLTVV.